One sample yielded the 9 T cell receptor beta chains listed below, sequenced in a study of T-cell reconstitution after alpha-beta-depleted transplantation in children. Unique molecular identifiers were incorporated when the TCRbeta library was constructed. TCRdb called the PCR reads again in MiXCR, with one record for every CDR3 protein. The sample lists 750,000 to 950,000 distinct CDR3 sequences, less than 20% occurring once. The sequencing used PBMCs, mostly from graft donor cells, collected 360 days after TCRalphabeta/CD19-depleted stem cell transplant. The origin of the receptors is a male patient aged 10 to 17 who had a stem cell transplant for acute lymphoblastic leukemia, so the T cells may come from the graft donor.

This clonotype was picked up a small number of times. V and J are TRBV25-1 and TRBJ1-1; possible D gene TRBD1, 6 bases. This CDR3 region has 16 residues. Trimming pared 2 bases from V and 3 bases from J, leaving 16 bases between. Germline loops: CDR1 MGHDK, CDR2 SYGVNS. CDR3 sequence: CASSEIGGLRDTEAFF. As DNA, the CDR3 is TGTGCCAGCAGTGAAATCGGGGGGCTGAGAGACACTGAAGCTTTCTTT. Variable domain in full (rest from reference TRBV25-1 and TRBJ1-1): EADIYQTPRYLVIGTGKKITLECSQTMGHDKMYWYQQDPGMELHLIHYSYGVNSTEKGDLSSESTVSRIRTEHFPLTLESARPSHTSQYLCASSEIGGLRDTEAFFGQGTRLTVV.

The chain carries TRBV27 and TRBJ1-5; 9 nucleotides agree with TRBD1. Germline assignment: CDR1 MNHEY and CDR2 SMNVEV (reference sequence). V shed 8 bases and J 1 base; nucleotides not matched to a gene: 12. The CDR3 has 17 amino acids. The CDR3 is CASAGTGFLSSNQPQHF. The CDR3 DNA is TGTGCCAGCGCCGGGACAGGGTTCCTTTCGAGCAATCAGCCCCAGCATTTT.

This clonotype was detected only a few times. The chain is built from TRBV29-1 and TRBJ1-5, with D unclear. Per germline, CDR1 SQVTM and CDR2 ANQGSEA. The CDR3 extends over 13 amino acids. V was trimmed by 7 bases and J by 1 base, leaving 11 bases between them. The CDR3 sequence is CSAGWGSNQPQHF. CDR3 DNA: TGCAGCGCCGGATGGGGAAGCAATCAGCCCCAGCATTTT.

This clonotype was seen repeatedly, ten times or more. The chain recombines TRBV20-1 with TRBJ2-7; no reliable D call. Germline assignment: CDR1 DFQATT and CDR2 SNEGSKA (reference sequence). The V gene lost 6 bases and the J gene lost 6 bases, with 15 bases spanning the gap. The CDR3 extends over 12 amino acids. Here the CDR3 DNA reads TGCAGTGCCCAGAAGGGTTCTCGCGAGCAGTACTTC. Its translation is CSAQKGSREQYF.

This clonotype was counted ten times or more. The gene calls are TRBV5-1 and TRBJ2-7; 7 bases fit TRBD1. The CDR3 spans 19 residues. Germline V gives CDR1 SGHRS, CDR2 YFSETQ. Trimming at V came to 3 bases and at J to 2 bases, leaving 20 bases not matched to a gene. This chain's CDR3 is CASSSGRRKMTGPTYEQYF. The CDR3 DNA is TGCGCCAGCAGCTCTGGACGCCGAAAGATGACAGGGCCCACCTACGAGCAGTACTTC.

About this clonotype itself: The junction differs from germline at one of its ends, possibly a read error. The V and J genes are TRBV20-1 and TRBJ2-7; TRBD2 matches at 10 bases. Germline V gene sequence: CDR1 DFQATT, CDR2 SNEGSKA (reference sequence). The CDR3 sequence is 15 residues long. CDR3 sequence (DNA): TGCTGTGCGCAAGCGGGAGGGCCCAGCTCCTACGAGCAGTACTTC. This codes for CCAQAGGPSSYEQYF.

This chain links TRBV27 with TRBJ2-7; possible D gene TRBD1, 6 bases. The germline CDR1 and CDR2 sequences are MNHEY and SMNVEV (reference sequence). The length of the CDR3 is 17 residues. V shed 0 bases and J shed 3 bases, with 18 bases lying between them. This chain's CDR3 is CASSLSLGTHNVYEQYF. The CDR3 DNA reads TGTGCCAGCAGTTTATCTCTTGGGACACACAACGTCTACGAGCAGTACTTC.

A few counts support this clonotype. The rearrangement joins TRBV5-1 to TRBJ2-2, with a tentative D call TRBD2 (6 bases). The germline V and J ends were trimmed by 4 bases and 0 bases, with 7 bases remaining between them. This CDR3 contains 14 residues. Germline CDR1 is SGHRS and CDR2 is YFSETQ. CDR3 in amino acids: CASSGDSNTGELFF. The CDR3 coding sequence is TGCGCCAGCAGCGGGGACTCGAACACCGGGGAGCTGTTTTTT.

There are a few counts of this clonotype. CDR3 protein: CAISEWGGQGVSYEQYF. The CDR3 nucleotides are TGTGCCATCAGTGAGTGGGGGGGACAGGGGGTTTCCTACGAGCAGTACTTC. This chain joins TRBV10-3 and TRBJ2-7, with 11 bases that match TRBD1. The junction had 6 bases not matched to a gene; V was cut back by 1 base and J by 1 base. Germline V gives CDR1 ENHRY, CDR2 SYGVKD. The CDR3 consists of 17 residues.